This TCR beta chain was sequenced for a study of blood T cell repertoires in COVID-19. Overall study context: Samples representing acute and convalescent COVID-19 were sourced from the United States, Italy and Spain.

The repertoire was sequenced with immunoSEQ multiplex PCR; TCRdb's copy has only in-frame clones and lacks some. The data show 250,000 to 350,000 clones, roughly 90% seen once. Seattle patients were enrolled while actively infected and followed longitudinally. The sample consisted of peripheral blood. The sequence was collected from a woman aged 30 to 39 with COVID-19, enrolled during active disease.

The DNA for the CDR3 is TGTGCCAGCAGTCCTCAGGGTATATCATTCAATCAGCCCCAGCATTTT. Encoded protein: CASSPQGISFNQPQHF. The chain uses TRBV27 and TRBJ1-5, with D possibly TRBD1 on 5 matching bases. The CDR3 length is 16 residues. Trimming took off 5 bases at V and 3 bases at J, with 17 bases between the two ends. Germline values: CDR1 MNHEY, CDR2 SMNVEV (reference sequence).